This T cell receptor (beta chain) originates from a study of blood T cell repertoires in COVID-19. As for the study in general: Samples taken during acute and convalescent COVID-19 were collected in the United States, Italy and Spain.

Participants were aged roughly 18 to 89 years from approximately 25 US areas. Recovered status in Cohort 3 required two negative PCRs, clearance, or symptom resolution. The ends lost 5 bases at V and 6 bases at J; junction bases unmatched: 7. The CDR3 totals 14 residues. CDR1 and CDR2 (germline): SQVTM, ANQGSEA. Original handling: Amplification from reference gene primers served as the basis for estimated nucleated cell counts. The repertoire was sequenced with immunoSEQ multiplex PCR; TCRdb's copy has only in-frame clones and lacks some. The V and J calls and the clone size are those of that table, but D and trimming were determined from the DNA. The table shows 300,000 to 400,000 clones, with 85% to 90% occurring only once.

The V gene is TRBV29-1, the J gene TRBJ1-2; 12 bases are shared with TRBD1. The sequence was obtained from a man aged 18 to 35 who had recovered from COVID-19. The source material was PBMCs or T cells enriched from blood (not recorded which). In nucleotides, the CDR3 is TGCAGCGTTAAACCCGGGACAGGGGGCGATGGCTACACCTTC. Translated: CSVKPGTGGDGYTF. Together with reference TRBV29-1 and TRBJ1-2, the CDR3 gives the full variable domain: SAVISQKPSRDICQRGTSLTIQCQVDSQVTMMFWYRQQPGQSLTLIATANQGSEATYESGFVIDKFPISRPNLTFSTLTVSNMSPEDSSIYLCSVKPGTGGDGYTFGSGTRLTVV.